This T cell receptor beta chain was identified during a study of T cell changes during pregnancy in multiple sclerosis. Germline-derived CDR1 and CDR2 are LGHNA and YNFKEQ. The CDR3 sequence is 13 residues long. Trimming cost V 1 base and J 11 bases, with 12 bases left between them. Sequenced by immunoSEQ multiplex PCR; TCRdb stores in-frame clones only, minus some. The data contain fewer than 45,000 clones, 80% to 95% of them singletons. The chain uses TRBV4-2 and TRBJ1-5; tentatively, D is TRBD1 (6 bases). The material sequenced was CD4+ T cells from peripheral blood mononuclear cells, taken in the first trimester of pregnancy. This TCR derives from a female donor with multiple sclerosis, enrolled in a pregnancy study. The CDR3, as DNA: TGTGCCAGCAGCCAAGCTGCCACAGGGACCCAGCATTTT. Translation: CASSQAATGTQHF.